The clone carrying this TCR beta chain has a single count. This sample was taken from a study of blood T cell repertoires in COVID-19. Turning to the study itself: The samples span acute and convalescent COVID-19 from the United States, Italy and Spain. T cells, B-cell-depleted T cells, or PBMCs provided the cDNA or gDNA that served as material.

This CDR3 region has 15 residues. The germline gives CDR1 SGHRS, CDR2 YFSETQ. The V end lost 0 bases, the J end lost 4 bases, and 13 bases lay between the germline ends. Per the study methods: How many nucleated cells were present was estimated from reference gene primer amplification. Clones were sequenced by immunoSEQ multiplex PCR, and TCRdb holds only the in-frame ones, with some missing. That table furnishes V, J and clone size, whereas the DNA furnished D and trimming. Of 160,000 or so clones in the sample, around 90% were seen once. The sample comprised peripheral blood. The TCR originated in a man aged 18 to 29 with acute or convalescent COVID-19. V and J are TRBV5-1 and TRBJ1-1; tentatively, D is TRBD1 (6 bases). DNA of the CDR3: TGCGCCAGCAGCTTGGCTCTAGGGGGTATCACTGAAGCTTTCTTT. It encodes CASSLALGGITEAFF.